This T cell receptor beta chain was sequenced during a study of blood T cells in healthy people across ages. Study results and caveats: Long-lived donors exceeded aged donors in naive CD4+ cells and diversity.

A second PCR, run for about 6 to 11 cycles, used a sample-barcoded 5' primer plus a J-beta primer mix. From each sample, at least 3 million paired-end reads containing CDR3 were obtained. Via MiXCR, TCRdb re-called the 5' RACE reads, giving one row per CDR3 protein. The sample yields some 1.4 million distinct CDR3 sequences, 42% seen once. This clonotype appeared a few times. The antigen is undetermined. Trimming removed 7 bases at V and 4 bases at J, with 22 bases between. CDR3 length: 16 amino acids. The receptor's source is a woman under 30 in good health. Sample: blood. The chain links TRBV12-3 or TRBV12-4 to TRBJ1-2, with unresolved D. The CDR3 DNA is TGTGCCAGCACCCTCGCGGGAGGGAGGCGCCTCTATGGCTACACCTTC. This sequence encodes CASTLAGGRRLYGYTF.